Listed below are T cell receptor beta chains from one sample, sequenced in a study of blood T cell repertoires in COVID-19. Sequencing was performed with immunoSEQ multiplex PCR; in TCRdb, only in-frame clones are kept and a portion is missing. This sample carries tens of thousands of clones, around 90% of them seen once, and the ten largest clones take around 0.77%. The sample comprised peripheral blood. These receptors were obtained from a woman over 75 with acute or convalescent COVID-19. Each CDR3 is given with its conserved first and last residue. The order of the fields is J gene, V gene, D gene, clone size, CDR3 protein, CDR3 DNA. D genes are given only for firm matches. The listing skips clone size in some rows; elsewhere it reads once, few, many or a size class.

TRBJ1-4 TRBV19 NA NA CASVDRPNEKLFF TGTGCCAGCGTTGACAGGCCTAATGAAAAACTGTTTTTT
TRBJ1-5 TRBV7-2 NA NA CASSSGLNQPQHF TGTGCCAGCAGCTCCGGACTGAATCAGCCCCAGCATTTT
TRBJ1-4 TRBV6-6 TRBD1 NA CASVTGGNEKLFF TGTGCCAGCGTCACAGGGGGAAATGAAAAACTGTTTTTT
TRBJ1-5 TRBV7-9 NA NA CASSLKAGPNQPQHF TGTGCCAGCAGCTTAAAAGCAGGTCCCAATCAGCCCCAGCATTTT
TRBJ1-2 TRBV10-3 TRBD1 NA CAIRRGQEGYGYTF TGTGCCATCAGGAGGGGGCAAGAGGGGTATGGCTACACCTTC
TRBJ2-4 TRBV2 NA NA CASSLARQGGSNIQYF TGTGCCAGCAGTCTCGCCCGGCAGGGGGGCTCGAACATTCAGTACTTC
TRBJ1-2 TRBV2 NA NA CASRVGAGGYTF TGTGCCAGCAGGGTGGGGGCCGGGGGCTACACCTTC
TRBJ2-2 TRBV18 NA few CASSPASRGTGELFF TGTGCCAGCTCACCGGCTAGTCGTGGCACCGGGGAGCTGTTTTTT
TRBJ2-7 TRBV3-1/TRBV3-2 TRBD2 NA CASSLGTSGAYEQYF TGTGCCAGCAGCCTTGGGACTAGCGGAGCCTACGAGCAGTACTTC
TRBJ1-2 TRBV4-2 TRBD1 NA CASSQVSDRGQYGYTF TGTGCCAGCAGCCAAGTCAGTGACAGGGGGCAATATGGCTACACCTTC
TRBJ1-6 TRBV6-1 TRBD1 NA CASSEARRNRGSFNSPLHF TGTGCCAGCAGTGAAGCGCGTAGGAACAGGGGGTCGTTTAATTCACCCCTCCACTTT
TRBJ2-1 TRBV4-3 NA NA CASSQVVGAWYEQFF TGCGCCAGCAGCCAAGTGGTGGGGGCCTGGTATGAGCAGTTCTTC
TRBJ2-3 TRBV20-1 NA NA CSASPFGGGTKAGTDTQYF TGCAGTGCTAGTCCCTTTGGGGGAGGTACTAAGGCGGGAACAGATACGCAGTATTTT
TRBJ2-5 TRBV7-8 NA once CASSSKLYQETQYF TGTGCCAGCAGCTCCAAACTGTACCAAGAGACCCAGTACTTC
TRBJ2-7 TRBV7-9 NA few CASSLSGGGEQYF TGTGCCAGCAGCTTATCTGGGGGCGGGGAGCAGTACTTC
TRBJ2-2 TRBV3-1/TRBV3-2 TRBD2 NA CASSQTGLAGRNTGELFF TGTGCCAGCAGCCAAACGGGACTAGCGGGGCGGAACACCGGGGAGCTGTTTTTT
TRBJ2-1 TRBV5-6 TRBD2 NA CASSLISGTSGNEQFF TGTGCCAGCAGCCTGATCTCCGGGACTAGCGGTAATGAGCAGTTCTTC
TRBJ1-2 TRBV6-5 NA NA CASNPRVRDGYTF TGTGCCAGCAACCCCAGGGTAAGGGATGGCTACACCTTC
TRBJ2-5 TRBV7-3 NA NA CASSPGTQETQYF TGTGCCAGCAGCCCCGGGACTCAAGAGACCCAGTACTTC
TRBJ2-2 TRBV28 TRBD1 NA CASRPGQGGVPGELFF TGTGCCAGCCGTCCAGGACAGGGGGGCGTTCCCGGGGAGCTGTTTTTT
TRBJ2-5 TRBV10-3 NA NA CAISESHSPQETQYF TGTGCCATCAGTGAGTCCCACAGTCCCCAAGAGACCCAGTACTTC
TRBJ2-7 TRBV28 NA few CASSEQRREQYF TGTGCCAGCAGTGAACAAAGGAGGGAGCAGTACTTC
TRBJ1-2 TRBV7-9 TRBD1 NA CASSLTGGDGYTF TGTGCCAGCAGCTTAACAGGGGGAGATGGCTACACCTTC
TRBJ2-3 TRBV7-3 TRBD2 NA CASSLRRGASDTQYF TGTGCCAGCAGCTTACGGCGGGGGGCCTCAGATACGCAGTATTTT
TRBJ1-2 TRBV18 NA NA CASSPFTEYGYTF TGTGCCAGCTCACCATTCACCGAGTATGGCTACACCTTC
TRBJ1-2 TRBV5-8 TRBD1 once CASSRPGTGSNYGYTF TGTGCCAGCAGCCGGCCCGGGACAGGGAGCAACTATGGCTACACCTTC
TRBJ2-1 TRBV6-5 TRBD2 NA CASSYRASGRGGEQFF TGTGCCAGCAGTTACCGTGCTAGCGGGAGAGGGGGTGAGCAGTTCTTC
TRBJ2-7 TRBV5-8 TRBD2 NA CASSLTSARSSYEQYF TGTGCCAGCAGCTTGACTAGCGCGAGGAGCTCCTACGAGCAGTACTTC
TRBJ2-5 TRBV5-1 TRBD1 NA CASSLASGGEETQYF TGCGCCAGCAGCTTGGCTTCAGGGGGTGAAGAGACCCAGTACTTC
TRBJ2-3 TRBV6-5 NA few CASGRFASADTQYF TGTGCCAGCGGGAGGTTCGCTTCTGCAGATACGCAGTATTTT
TRBJ2-3 TRBV11-2 TRBD2 NA CASTRSGGATDTQYF TGTGCCAGCACCCGTAGCGGGGGGGCCACAGATACGCAGTATTTT
TRBJ1-2 TRBV6-5 TRBD1 NA CASSYSIGGEDYGYTF TGTGCCAGCAGTTACTCGATAGGGGGCGAAGACTATGGCTACACCTTC
TRBJ1-5 TRBV28 NA NA CASSFLDQPQHF TGTGCCAGCAGTTTTTTAGATCAGCCCCAGCATTTT
TRBJ1-1 TRBV5-6 TRBD1 NA CASKRTGTNTEAFF TGTGCCAGCAAAAGGACAGGGACGAACACTGAAGCTTTCTTT
TRBJ1-1 TRBV27 NA NA CASSLSPGGTEAFF TGTGCCAGCAGTTTATCACCGGGAGGGACTGAAGCTTTCTTT
TRBJ2-3 TRBV28 NA NA CASSLSGQASHSDTQYF TGTGCCAGCAGTTTATCCGGTCAGGCCTCGCACTCAGATACGCAGTATTTT
TRBJ2-1 TRBV2 TRBD2 NA CAGSVAGAPAGEQFF TGTGCCGGCTCCGTAGCGGGAGCCCCCGCCGGCGAGCAGTTCTTC
TRBJ1-6 TRBV4-3 NA NA CASSQVTEQNSPLHF TGCGCCAGCAGCCAAGTGACAGAACAGAATTCACCCCTCCACTTT
TRBJ1-1 TRBV19 TRBD1 NA CASSSDREWPEAFF TGTGCCAGTAGTTCGGACAGGGAATGGCCTGAAGCTTTCTTT
TRBJ2-5 TRBV7-2 NA NA CASSPEGTIRETQYF TGTGCCAGCAGCCCAGAAGGGACAATCCGAGAGACCCAGTACTTC
TRBJ2-1 TRBV7-2 NA NA CASSLDRDQSYNEQFF TGTGCCAGCAGCTTAGACAGGGATCAATCCTACAATGAGCAGTTCTTC
TRBJ2-3 TRBV18 NA once CASSPPMTAGDTQYF TGTGCCAGCTCACCACCTATGACAGCTGGGGATACGCAGTATTTT
TRBJ1-2 TRBV9 NA NA CASSPGGGNYGYTF TGTGCCAGCAGCCCCGGGGGGGGTAACTATGGCTACACCTTC
TRBJ2-3 TRBV4-2 TRBD2 NA CASSQEPGGGTDTQYF TGTGCCAGCAGCCAGGAGCCGGGGGGGGGAACAGATACGCAGTATTTT
TRBJ2-1 TRBV3-1/TRBV3-2 NA NA CASSQDLRLVYNEQFF TGTGCCAGCAGCCAAGATTTGAGGTTGGTCTACAATGAGCAGTTCTTC
TRBJ2-5 TRBV5-1 TRBD1 NA CASSRDRYQETQYF TGCGCCAGCAGCAGGGACAGGTACCAAGAGACCCAGTACTTC